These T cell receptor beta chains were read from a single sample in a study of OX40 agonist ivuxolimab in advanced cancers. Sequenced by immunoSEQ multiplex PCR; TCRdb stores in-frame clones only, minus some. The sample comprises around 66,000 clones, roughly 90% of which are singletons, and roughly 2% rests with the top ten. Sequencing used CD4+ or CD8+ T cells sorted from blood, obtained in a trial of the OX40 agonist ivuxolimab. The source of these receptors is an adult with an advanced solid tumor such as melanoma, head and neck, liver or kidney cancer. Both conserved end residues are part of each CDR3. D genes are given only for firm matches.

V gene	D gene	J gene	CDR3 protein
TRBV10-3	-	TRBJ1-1	CAISEYSSNTEAFF
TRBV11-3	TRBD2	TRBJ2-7	CASSLSGGPYEQYF
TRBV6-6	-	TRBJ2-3	CASSPPVSTDTQYF
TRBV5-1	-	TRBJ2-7	CASSLDRTEQYF
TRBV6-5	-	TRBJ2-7	CASTKPGGVGEQYF
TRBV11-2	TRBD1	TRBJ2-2	CASSSTGGRAGELFF
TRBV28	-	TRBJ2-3	CASTASTDTQYF
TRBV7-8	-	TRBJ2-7	CASSSPGGGGYEQYF
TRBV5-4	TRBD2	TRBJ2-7	CASSPSGRAYEQYF
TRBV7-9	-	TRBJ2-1	CASSLRGGGSYNEQFF
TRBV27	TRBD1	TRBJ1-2	CASSGGSGTGGGYTF
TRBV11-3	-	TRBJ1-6	CASSLGNSPLHF
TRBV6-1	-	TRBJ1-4	CASSLQNEKLFF
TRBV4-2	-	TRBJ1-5	CASSQDRGDQPQHF
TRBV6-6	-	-	CASSLGGTPYEQYF
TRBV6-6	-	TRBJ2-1	CASSPGARSYNEQFF
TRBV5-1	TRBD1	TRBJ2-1	CASSLLIIGTGGNEQFF
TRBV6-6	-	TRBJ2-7	CASNTARSEQYF
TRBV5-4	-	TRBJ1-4	CASSPRGGDDEKLFF
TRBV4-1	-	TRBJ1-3	CASSQDPGSGNTIYF
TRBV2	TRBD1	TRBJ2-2	CASSTGGRNTGELFF
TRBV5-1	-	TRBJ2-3	CASSFSAAPTDTQYF
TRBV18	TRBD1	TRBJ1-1	CASSPGQGDEAFF
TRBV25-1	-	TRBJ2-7	CASSGTGSYEQYF
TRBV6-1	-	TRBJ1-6	CASSFSTGLSPLHF
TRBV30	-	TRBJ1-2	CAWNKNVGDYGYTF
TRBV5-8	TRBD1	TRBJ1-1	CASSLAGTVNTEAFF
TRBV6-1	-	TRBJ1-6	CASILIRGDNSPLHF
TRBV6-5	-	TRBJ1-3	CASSYEAFSGNTIYF
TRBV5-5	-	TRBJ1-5	CASSLDRATMGQPQHF
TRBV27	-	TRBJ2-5	CASSQGFAQYF
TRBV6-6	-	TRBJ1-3	CASSYQGVSGNTIYF
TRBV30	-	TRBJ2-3	CAWSVNSVSTDTQYF
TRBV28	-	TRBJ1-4	CASRLRDEKLFF
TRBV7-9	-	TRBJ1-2	CASSLLGGQTGYGYTF
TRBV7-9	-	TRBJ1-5	CASSLDKAPQHF
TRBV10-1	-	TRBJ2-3	CASSELRGSTDTQYF
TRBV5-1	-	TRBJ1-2	CASSLGYSYGYTF
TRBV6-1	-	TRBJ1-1	CASSEGKAFF
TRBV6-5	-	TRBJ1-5	CASSEQGGNQPQHF
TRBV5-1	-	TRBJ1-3	CASSLTPPKSGNTIYF
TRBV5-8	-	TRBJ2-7	CASSLRVYEQYF
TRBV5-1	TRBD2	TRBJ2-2	CASSPPGLAGGTGELFF
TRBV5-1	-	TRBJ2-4	CASSLDSKNIQYF
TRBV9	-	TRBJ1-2	CASSVEGYGYTF
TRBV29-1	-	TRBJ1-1	CSVKMGSMNTEAFF
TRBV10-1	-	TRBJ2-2	CASTDGNTGELFF